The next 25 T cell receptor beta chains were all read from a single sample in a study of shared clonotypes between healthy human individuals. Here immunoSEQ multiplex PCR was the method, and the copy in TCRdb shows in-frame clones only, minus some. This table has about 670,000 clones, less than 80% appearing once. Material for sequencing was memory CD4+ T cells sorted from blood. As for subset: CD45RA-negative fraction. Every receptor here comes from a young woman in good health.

The CDR3 DNA is TGTGCCAGCAGCTTAGGGCTGGCCGAGAATCAGCCCCAGCATTTT. Its protein product is CASSLGLAENQPQHF. The chain combines TRBV7-9 with TRBJ1-5; D unclear. The germline CDR1 and CDR2 sequences are SEHNR and FQNEAQ (reference sequence). V was pared by 1 base and J by 4 bases, with 11 bases between. The CDR3 is 15 residues long.

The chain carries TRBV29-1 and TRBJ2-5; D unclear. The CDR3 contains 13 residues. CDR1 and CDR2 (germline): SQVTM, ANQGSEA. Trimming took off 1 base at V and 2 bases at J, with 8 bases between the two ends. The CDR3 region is CSVEGRLQETQYF. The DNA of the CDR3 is TGCAGCGTTGAAGGGCGGTTACAAGAGACCCAGTACTTC.

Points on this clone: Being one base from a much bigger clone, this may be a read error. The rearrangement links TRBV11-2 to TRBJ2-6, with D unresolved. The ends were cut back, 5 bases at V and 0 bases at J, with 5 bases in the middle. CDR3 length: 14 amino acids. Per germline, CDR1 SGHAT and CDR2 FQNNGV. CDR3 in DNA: TGTGCCAGCAGCGCCGCCTCTGGGGCCAACGTCCTGACTTTC. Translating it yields CASSAASGANVLTF. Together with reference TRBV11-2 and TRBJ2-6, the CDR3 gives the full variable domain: EAGVAQSPRYKIIEKRQSVAFWCNPISGHATLYWYQQILGQGPKLLIQFQNNGVVDDSQLPKDRFSAERLKGVDSTLKIQPAKLEDSAVYLCASSAASGANVLTFGAGSRLTVL.

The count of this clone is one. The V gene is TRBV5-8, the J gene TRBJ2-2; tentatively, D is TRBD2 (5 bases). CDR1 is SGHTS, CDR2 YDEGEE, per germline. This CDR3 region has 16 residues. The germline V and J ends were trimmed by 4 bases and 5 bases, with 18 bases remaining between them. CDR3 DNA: TGTGCCAGCAGCCCTACCCCTCGGGGAAAAACCGGGGAGCTGTTTTTT. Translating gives CASSPTPRGKTGELFF.

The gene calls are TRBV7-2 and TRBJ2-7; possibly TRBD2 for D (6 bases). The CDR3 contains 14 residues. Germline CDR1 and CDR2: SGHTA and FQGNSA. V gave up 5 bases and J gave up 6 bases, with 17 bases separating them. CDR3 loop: CASSRRRVGGEQYF. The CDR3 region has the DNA TGTGCCAGCAGCCGGCGTCGCGTGGGGGGCGAGCAGTACTTC. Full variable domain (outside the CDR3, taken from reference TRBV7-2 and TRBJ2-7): GAGVSQSPSNKVTEKGKDVELRCDPISGHTALYWYRQSLGQGLEFLIYFQGNSAPDKSGLPSDRFSAERTGGSVSTLTIQRTQQEDSAVYLCASSRRRVGGEQYFGPGTRLTVT.

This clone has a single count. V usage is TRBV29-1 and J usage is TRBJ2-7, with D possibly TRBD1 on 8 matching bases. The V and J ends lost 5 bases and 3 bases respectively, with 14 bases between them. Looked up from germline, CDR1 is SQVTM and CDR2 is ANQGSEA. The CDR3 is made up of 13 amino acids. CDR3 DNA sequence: TGCAGCGTTTCACAGGGGGGGATCTACGAGCAGTACTTC. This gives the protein CSVSQGGIYEQYF.

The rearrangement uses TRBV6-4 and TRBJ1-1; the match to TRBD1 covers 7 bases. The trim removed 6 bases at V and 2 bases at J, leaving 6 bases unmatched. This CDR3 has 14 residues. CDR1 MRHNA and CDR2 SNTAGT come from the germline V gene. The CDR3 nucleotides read TGTGCCAGCAGGGACAGGATGGGTAACACTGAAGCTTTCTTT. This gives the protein CASRDRMGNTEAFF.

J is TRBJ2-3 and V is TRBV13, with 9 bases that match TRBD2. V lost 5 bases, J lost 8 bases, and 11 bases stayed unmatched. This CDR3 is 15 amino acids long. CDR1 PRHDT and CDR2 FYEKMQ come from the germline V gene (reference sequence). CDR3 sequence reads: CASSPIAGEPVTQYF. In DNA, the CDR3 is TGTGCCAGCAGCCCAATAGCGGGGGAACCAGTTACGCAGTATTTT.

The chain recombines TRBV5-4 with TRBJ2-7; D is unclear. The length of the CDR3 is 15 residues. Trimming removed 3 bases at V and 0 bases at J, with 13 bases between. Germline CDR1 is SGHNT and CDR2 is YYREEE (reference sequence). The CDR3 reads CASSSKASFSYEQYF. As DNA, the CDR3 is TGTGCCAGCAGCTCTAAGGCTTCTTTCTCCTACGAGCAGTACTTC.

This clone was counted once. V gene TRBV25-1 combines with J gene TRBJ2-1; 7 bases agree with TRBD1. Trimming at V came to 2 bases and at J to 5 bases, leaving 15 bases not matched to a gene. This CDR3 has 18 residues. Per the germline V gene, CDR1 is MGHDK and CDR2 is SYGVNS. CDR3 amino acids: CASSELPDRGQDNNEQFF. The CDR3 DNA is TGTGCCAGCAGTGAACTACCAGATAGAGGACAGGATAACAATGAGCAGTTCTTC.

The DNA for the CDR3 is TGTGCCAGCTCACTTTCCCGGTCCCAGGGGCAGCCCCAGCATTTT. Translation gives CASSLSRSQGQPQHF. This chain joins TRBV18 and TRBJ1-5; possibly TRBD1 for D (6 bases). The CDR3 loop spans 15 amino acids. Germline CDR1 is KGHSH and CDR2 is LQKENI. The V and J ends lost 4 bases and 7 bases respectively, with 17 bases between them.

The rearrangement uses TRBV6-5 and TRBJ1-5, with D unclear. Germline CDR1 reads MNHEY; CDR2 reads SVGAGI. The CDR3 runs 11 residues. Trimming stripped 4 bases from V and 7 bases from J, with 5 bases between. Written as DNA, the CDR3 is TGTGCCAGCAGTTGGTGGCAGCCCCAGCATTTT. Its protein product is CASSWWQPQHF.

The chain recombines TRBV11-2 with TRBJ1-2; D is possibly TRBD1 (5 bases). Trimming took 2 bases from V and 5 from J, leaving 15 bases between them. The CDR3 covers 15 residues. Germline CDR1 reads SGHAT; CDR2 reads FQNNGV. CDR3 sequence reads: CASSLSQGGWYGYTF. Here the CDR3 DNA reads TGTGCCAGCAGCTTATCGCAGGGAGGATGGTATGGCTACACCTTC.

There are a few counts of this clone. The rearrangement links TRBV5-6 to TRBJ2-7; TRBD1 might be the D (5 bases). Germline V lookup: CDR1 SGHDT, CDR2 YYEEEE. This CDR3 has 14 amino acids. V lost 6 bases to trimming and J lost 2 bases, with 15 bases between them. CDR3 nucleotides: TGTGCCAGCACCCCTCTCGACAGTCCCTACGAGCAGTACTTC. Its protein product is CASTPLDSPYEQYF.

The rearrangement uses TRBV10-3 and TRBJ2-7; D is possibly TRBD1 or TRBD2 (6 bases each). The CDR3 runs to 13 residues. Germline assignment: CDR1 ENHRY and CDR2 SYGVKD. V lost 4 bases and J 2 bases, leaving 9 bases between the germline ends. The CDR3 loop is CAISVEGAYEQYF. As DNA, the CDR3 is TGTGCCATCAGTGTGGAGGGGGCCTACGAGCAGTACTTC.

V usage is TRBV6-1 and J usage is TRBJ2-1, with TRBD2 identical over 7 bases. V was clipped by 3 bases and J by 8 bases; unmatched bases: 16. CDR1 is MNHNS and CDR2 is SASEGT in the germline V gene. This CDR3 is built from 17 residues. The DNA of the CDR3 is TGTGCCAGCAGTGAGGGGCGGGAGATCCCCAATATGGATGAGCAGTTCTTC. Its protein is CASSEGREIPNMDEQFF.

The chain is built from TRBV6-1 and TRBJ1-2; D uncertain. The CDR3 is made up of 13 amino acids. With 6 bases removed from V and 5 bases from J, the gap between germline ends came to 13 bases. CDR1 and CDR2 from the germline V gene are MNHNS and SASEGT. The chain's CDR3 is CASSQADGYGYTF. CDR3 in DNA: TGTGCCAGCAGCCAGGCGGATGGTTATGGCTACACCTTC.

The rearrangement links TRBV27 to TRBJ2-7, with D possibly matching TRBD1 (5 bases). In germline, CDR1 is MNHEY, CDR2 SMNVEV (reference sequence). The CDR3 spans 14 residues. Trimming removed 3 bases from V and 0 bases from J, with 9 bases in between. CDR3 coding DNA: TGTGCCAGCAGTTTTACGGACAACTCCTACGAGCAGTACTTC. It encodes CASSFTDNSYEQYF.

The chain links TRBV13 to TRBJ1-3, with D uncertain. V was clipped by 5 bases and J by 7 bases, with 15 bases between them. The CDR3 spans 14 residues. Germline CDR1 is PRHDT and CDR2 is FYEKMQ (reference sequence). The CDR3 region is CASSRYGLGNTIYF. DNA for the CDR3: TGTGCCAGCAGCCGCTACGGCCTAGGGAACACCATATATTTT.

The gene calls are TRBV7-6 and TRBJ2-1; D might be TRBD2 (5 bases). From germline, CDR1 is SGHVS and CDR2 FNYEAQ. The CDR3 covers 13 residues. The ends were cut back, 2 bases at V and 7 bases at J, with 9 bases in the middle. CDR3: CASSLRGRNEQFF. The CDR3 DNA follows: TGTGCCAGCAGCTTACGCGGGCGGAATGAGCAGTTCTTC.

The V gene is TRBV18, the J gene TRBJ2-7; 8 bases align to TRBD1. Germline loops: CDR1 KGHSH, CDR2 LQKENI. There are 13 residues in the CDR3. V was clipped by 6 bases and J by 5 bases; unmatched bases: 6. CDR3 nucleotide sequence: TGTGCCAGCTCCCGGACAGGGTTTGACGAGCAGTACTTC. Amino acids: CASSRTGFDEQYF.

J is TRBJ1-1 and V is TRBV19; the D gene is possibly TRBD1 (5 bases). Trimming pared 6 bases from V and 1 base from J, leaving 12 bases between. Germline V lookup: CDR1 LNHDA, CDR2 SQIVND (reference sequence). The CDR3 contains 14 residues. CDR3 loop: CASSPGHGNTEAFF. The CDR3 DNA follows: TGTGCCAGTAGCCCTGGACACGGGAACACTGAAGCTTTCTTT. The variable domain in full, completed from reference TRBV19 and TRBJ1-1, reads DGGITQSPKYLFRKEGQNVTLSCEQNLNHDAMYWYRQDPGQGLRLIYYSQIVNDFQKGDIAEGYSVSREKKESFPLTVTSAQKNPTAFYLCASSPGHGNTEAFFGQGTRLTVV.

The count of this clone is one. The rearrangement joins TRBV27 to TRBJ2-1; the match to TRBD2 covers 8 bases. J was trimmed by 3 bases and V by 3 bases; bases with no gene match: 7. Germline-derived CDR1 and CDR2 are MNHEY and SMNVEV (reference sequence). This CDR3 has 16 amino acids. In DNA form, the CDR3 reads TGTGCCAGCAGTTTTTGGACTAGCAGCTACTACAATGAGCAGTTCTTC. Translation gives CASSFWTSSYYNEQFF.

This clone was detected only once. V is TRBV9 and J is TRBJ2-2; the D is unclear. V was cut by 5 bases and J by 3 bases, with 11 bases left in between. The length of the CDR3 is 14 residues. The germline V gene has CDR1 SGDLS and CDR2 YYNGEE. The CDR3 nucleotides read TGTGCCAGCAGGTGGGCTCGAGACACCGGGGAGCTGTTTTTT. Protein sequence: CASRWARDTGELFF.

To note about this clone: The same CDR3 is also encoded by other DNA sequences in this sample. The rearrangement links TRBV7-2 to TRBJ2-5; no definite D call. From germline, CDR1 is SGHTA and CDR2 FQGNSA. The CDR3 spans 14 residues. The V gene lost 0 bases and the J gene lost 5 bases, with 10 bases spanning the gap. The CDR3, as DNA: TGTGCCAGCAGCTTAGCGGGGTGGCGGGAGACCCAGTACTTC. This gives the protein CASSLAGWRETQYF.